Listed below are T cell receptor beta chains from one sample, sequenced in a study of blood T cell repertoires in COVID-19. The method was immunoSEQ multiplex PCR; TCRdb's version includes in-frame clones alone and lacks a portion of them. The repertoire holds about 140,000 clones, over 70% seen once, with roughly 2% in the top ten. The sample was peripheral blood. The receptors here all came from a woman in her sixties or seventies with acute or convalescent COVID-19. Each CDR3 is given with its conserved first and last residue. D genes are given only for firm matches. The size field is filled for only some rows; it gives once, few, many or a size class.

>TRBJ1-5|.|TRBV27|.
CASSFGRASNQPQHF
TGTGCCAGCAGTTTTGGCAGGGCCAGCAATCAGCCCCAGCATTTT
>TRBJ2-3|.|TRBV14|once
CASSQTSGNRPRLTDTQYF
TGTGCCAGCAGCCAAACCAGCGGTAATCGCCCCCGGCTCACAGATACGCAGTATTTT
>TRBJ2-1|.|TRBV30|.
CAWRESVEQFF
TGTGCCTGGAGGGAGAGCGTTGAGCAGTTCTTC
>TRBJ2-7|TRBD2|TRBV2|.
CASSESASGSHEQYF
TGTGCCAGCAGTGAATCGGCTAGCGGGAGCCACGAGCAGTACTTC
>TRBJ2-1|TRBD2|TRBV25-1|.
CASSESGLAGNEQFF
TGTGCCAGCAGTGAATCCGGACTAGCAGGCAATGAGCAGTTCTTC
>TRBJ2-7|.|TRBV7-9|.
CASSPGGSGYEQYF
TGTGCCAGCAGCCCCGGAGGGTCTGGCTACGAGCAGTACTTC
>TRBJ2-7|TRBD2|TRBV28|.
CASTLGLAVYEQYF
TGTGCCAGCACCTTGGGACTAGCTGTCTACGAGCAGTACTTC
>TRBJ1-4|.|TRBV30|.
CAWSATRGTTNEKLFF
TGTGCCTGGAGTGCGACTCGAGGGACAACTAATGAAAAACTGTTTTTT
>TRBJ2-2|.|TRBV6-4|.
CASSPSRENTGELFF
TGTGCCAGCAGTCCCTCGCGGGAGAACACCGGGGAGCTGTTTTTT
>TRBJ2-3|.|TRBV7-3|.
CASSLEASTDTQYF
TGTGCCAGCAGCCTCGAGGCCTCCACAGATACGCAGTATTTT
>TRBJ2-7|TRBD1|TRBV20-1|.
CSALTGYEQYF
TGCAGTGCTTTGACAGGGTACGAGCAGTACTTC
>TRBJ2-1|TRBD2|TRBV28|.
CASRSQREAYNEQFF
TGTGCCAGCAGGTCCCAGCGGGAAGCCTACAATGAGCAGTTCTTC
>TRBJ2-1|.|TRBV7-8|.
CASSLVVTVNNEQFF
TGTGCCAGCAGCTTAGTTGTGACAGTTAATAATGAGCAGTTCTTC
>TRBJ1-6|TRBD1|TRBV5-1|.
CASSLFQGASSPLHF
TGCGCCAGCAGCTTGTTCCAGGGGGCAAGTTCACCCCTCCACTTT
>TRBJ2-6|.|TRBV5-1|.
CASSRWSSGANVLTF
TGCGCCAGCAGCAGGTGGAGCTCTGGGGCCAACGTCCTGACTTTC
>TRBJ2-7|.|TRBV7-9|once
CASSLFQTISYEQYF
TGTGCCAGCAGCTTATTTCAGACAATCTCCTACGAGCAGTACTTC
>TRBJ2-2|TRBD2|TRBV9|.
CASSVSLAGVRTGELFF
TGTGCCAGCAGCGTAAGTCTAGCGGGAGTGAGAACCGGGGAGCTGTTTTTT
>TRBJ2-7|.|TRBV5-6|few
CASSLISYYEQYF
TGTGCCAGCAGCTTGATTTCCTATTACGAGCAGTACTTC
>TRBJ2-1|.|TRBV11-1|.
CASSPRREQFF
TGTGCCAGCAGCCCCAGGCGTGAGCAGTTCTTC
>TRBJ2-3|.|TRBV4-1|.
CASSLSGGNTGTDTQYF
TGCGCCAGCAGCCTGAGCGGTGGAAACACAGGCACAGATACGCAGTATTTT
>TRBJ2-1|TRBD1|TRBV28|.
CASSRPGQGAWNEQFF
TGTGCCAGCAGTCGACCGGGACAGGGGGCTTGGAATGAGCAGTTCTTC
>TRBJ1-1|.|TRBV11-1|.
CASSLVRGAAEAFF
TGTGCCAGCAGCTTAGTACGGGGGGCCGCTGAAGCTTTCTTT
>TRBJ2-3|.|TRBV5-1|.
CASNIADTQYF
TGCGCCAGCAACATCGCAGATACGCAGTATTTT
>TRBJ2-7|.|TRBV19|.
CASSIGLTGTYEQYF
TGTGCCAGTAGTATAGGTCTCACAGGGACATACGAGCAGTACTTC
>TRBJ2-2|.|TRBV7-8|.
CASSSGMRDTGELFF
TGTGCCAGCAGCTCGGGGATGAGGGACACCGGGGAGCTGTTTTTT
>TRBJ2-7|TRBD2|TRBV10-2|.
CASNIRGDEQYF
TGCGCCAGCAATATCCGGGGGGACGAGCAGTACTTC
>TRBJ2-1|TRBD2|TRBV28|.
CASSPTGLAGYNEQFF
TGTGCCAGCAGTCCGACGGGACTAGCGGGGTACAATGAGCAGTTCTTC
>TRBJ2-3|.|TRBV7-2|.
CASSLVFRLTDTQYF
TGTGCCAGCAGCTTAGTATTCAGGCTCACAGATACGCAGTATTTT
>TRBJ2-3|TRBD1|TRBV24-1|.
CATSDSDRGGSQYF
TGTGCCACCAGTGATTCCGACAGGGGTGGCTCGCAGTATTTT
>TRBJ2-1|TRBD2|TRBV25-1|.
CASSKRERSYNEQFF
TGTGCCAGCAGCAAGCGGGAGCGGTCCTACAATGAGCAGTTCTTC
>TRBJ1-2|.|TRBV6-5|.
CASSPTEPGGYTF
TGTGCCAGCAGTCCTACAGAACCGGGAGGCTACACCTTC
>TRBJ1-2|.|TRBV15|.
CATSSPREEKLYGYTF
TGTGCCACCAGCAGTCCCCGGGAGGAGAAACTTTATGGCTACACCTTC
>TRBJ2-7|TRBD2|TRBV14|.
CASSRFRLAPLPYEQYF
TGTGCCAGCAGCCGATTCCGACTAGCGCCGTTACCCTACGAGCAGTACTTC
>TRBJ1-1|TRBD1|TRBV10-3|.
CASGQGALSMNTEAFF
TGTGCCAGCGGACAGGGGGCCCTATCCATGAACACTGAAGCTTTCTTT
>TRBJ1-1|.|TRBV6-5|.
CASRNSPSPYTEAFF
TGTGCCAGCAGGAACAGCCCCAGTCCGTACACTGAAGCTTTCTTT
>TRBJ2-1|TRBD2|TRBV7-9|.
CASSLGGEGSKFF
TGTGCCAGCAGCTTAGGCGGGGAGGGTAGTAAGTTCTTC
>TRBJ1-1|TRBD1|TRBV29-1|.
CSVDGKGADWNTEAFF
TGCAGCGTTGATGGTAAGGGGGCGGACTGGAACACTGAAGCTTTCTTT
>TRBJ2-1|TRBD1|TRBV28|.
CASSLLTGTGSFDEQFF
TGTGCCAGCAGCCTACTAACCGGGACAGGGAGCTTCGATGAGCAGTTCTTC
>TRBJ2-3|TRBD1|TRBV28|few
CASSFSGTGLDTQYF
TGTGCCAGCAGTTTCTCCGGGACAGGGTTAGATACGCAGTATTTT
>TRBJ2-3|.|TRBV9|.
CASSVGPNTRTDTQYF
TGTGCCAGCAGCGTAGGGCCGAACACGCGGACAGATACGCAGTATTTT
>TRBJ1-5|.|TRBV15|.
CATRWTGSGQPQHF
TGTGCCACCAGGTGGACTGGATCTGGGCAGCCCCAGCATTTT
>TRBJ2-7|TRBD2|TRBV9|few
CASSVDPSGVWEQYF
TGTGCCAGCAGCGTGGACCCCAGCGGGGTCTGGGAGCAGTACTTC
>TRBJ2-7|.|TRBV6-5|.
CASSSDRAYEQYF
TGTGCCAGCAGCTCGGACAGAGCCTACGAGCAGTACTTC
>TRBJ2-1|TRBD2|TRBV6-6|.
CASSLAVAGAAKNEQFF
TGTGCCAGCAGTCTGGCGGTAGCGGGAGCGGCTAAAAATGAGCAGTTCTTC
>TRBJ2-1|TRBD2|TRBV30|.
CAWRQLAGGHNEQFF
TGTGCCTGGAGACAACTAGCGGGAGGCCACAATGAGCAGTTCTTC
>TRBJ2-1|.|TRBV9|.
CASSRTNNEQFF
TGTGCCAGCAGCCGGACTAACAATGAGCAGTTCTTC
>TRBJ2-3|TRBD2|TRBV5-1|.
CASSSKPWRTSGDTDTQYF
TGCGCCAGCAGCTCCAAACCGTGGAGGACTAGTGGGGACACAGATACGCAGTATTTT
>TRBJ2-7|TRBD2|TRBV9|.
CASSAVAGVTNEQYF
TGTGCCAGCAGCGCGGTAGCGGGTGTCACTAACGAGCAGTACTTC
>TRBJ2-1|TRBD2|TRBV11-3|.
CASSPGGGRARNEQFF
TGTGCCAGCAGCCCGGGGGGCGGGAGGGCTCGAAATGAGCAGTTCTTC
>TRBJ2-1|TRBD2|TRBV5-1|.
CASNLGAGAGPEQFF
TGCGCCAGCAACCTAGGAGCGGGGGCTGGGCCTGAGCAGTTCTTC
>TRBJ2-3|.|TRBV20-1|.
CSAPAPDTQYF
TGCAGTGCTCCCGCGCCAGATACGCAGTATTTT
>TRBJ2-7|.|TRBV18|few
CASSPVIILDSYEQYF
TGTGCCAGCTCACCCGTTATAATCCTCGACAGCTACGAGCAGTACTTC
>TRBJ1-2|.|TRBV19|few
CASKDLYGYTF
TGTGCCAGTAAAGACTTATATGGCTACACCTTC
>TRBJ1-1|TRBD1|TRBV2|.
CASSERTGFSGDTEAFF
TGTGCCAGCAGTGAGCGGACAGGCTTTAGTGGGGACACTGAAGCTTTCTTT
>TRBJ2-7|.|TRBV28|many
CASSLVGAAPDYEQYF
TGTGCCAGCAGTTTGGTGGGGGCAGCTCCTGATTACGAGCAGTACTTC
>TRBJ2-1|.|TRBV5-1|few
CASSLDATSYNEQFF
TGCGCCAGCAGCTTGGACGCTACTTCCTACAATGAGCAGTTCTTC
>TRBJ2-5|TRBD2|TRBV10-3|.
CAIRKGLAGTQETQYF
TGTGCCATCAGGAAGGGACTAGCGGGAACACAAGAGACCCAGTACTTC
>TRBJ2-7|TRBD2|TRBV3-1/TRBV3-2|.
CASSPRTSGRGSYEQYF
TGTGCCAGCAGCCCAAGGACTAGCGGGAGGGGATCCTACGAGCAGTACTTC
>TRBJ1-2|.|TRBV28|once
CASSLSNYGYTF
TGTGCCAGCAGTTTGTCGAACTATGGCTACACCTTC